Here is one TCR beta chain with its context. This table comes from immunoSEQ multiplex PCR, and its TCRdb copy is limited to in-frame clones, with some not included. The sample includes 25,000 to 40,000 clones, less than 90% seen only once; the top ten take approximately 21%. Germline V CDR1 and CDR2: SQVTM, ANQGSEA. This CDR3 region has 16 residues. Trimming cost V 3 bases and J 3 bases, with 20 bases left between them. The sample belongs to a study of OX40 agonist ivuxolimab in advanced cancers. This TCR was recovered from an adult with an advanced solid tumor such as melanoma, head and neck, liver or kidney cancer. V gene TRBV29-1 combines with J gene TRBJ1-1; D gene uncertain. The sequencing here drew on CD4+ or CD8+ T cells sorted from blood, taken in a trial of the OX40 agonist ivuxolimab. This chain's CDR3 is CSVDSHEGIGDTEAFF. DNA of the CDR3: TGCAGCGTTGATAGCCACGAGGGAATCGGGGACACTGAAGCTTTCTTT.